This T cell receptor beta chain appears in the sequencing data of a study of PD-L1 blockade in urothelial cancer (dated by TCRdb to 2015 to 2018). Describing the broader study: Every patient began therapy in the mid-2010s and was given atezolizumab 1,200 mg intravenously every 3 weeks. An exploratory multi-omic analysis was conducted of the somatic, immune and clinical correlates of response to PD-L1 blockade with atezolizumab in urothelial cancer. Pretreatment tumor samples, along with matched peripheral blood serially collected before and after atezolizumab treatment, were subjected to TCR sequencing. Durable clinical benefit was achieved by nine patients but not by the remaining 20. Over 28 patients had pretreatment blood TCR-seq, around 24 had at least one posttreatment blood collection, and around 24 had tumor TCR-seq. Whole exome sequencing and RNA sequencing of pretreatment tumors were performed alongside TCR sequencing in the same patients. About 90% of the roughly 30 patients were identified as males with urothelial cancer of bladder origin, and a prior smoking history was reported by 18 of 29 patients. Durable clinical benefit was defined as progression-free survival longer than 6 months, and TCR features were also tested against progression-free and overall survival. Blood samples yielded a median of around 140,000 T cells and roughly 83,000 unique TCRs, with median clonality about 0.08. Patients had an ECOG performance status of 0 or 1 and had received between 0 and 3 prior chemotherapy regimens. Blood samples were analyzed 3 weeks after the start of treatment (second dose) and 6 weeks after the start of treatment. Overall results and qualifications from the work: Among patients with durable benefit, tumor-associated TCR clones showed greater expansion in peripheral blood 3 weeks after treatment started (n ≈ 24, p = 0.022). Small sample size (n ≈ 29) and many exploratory analyses mean the results are intended to be hypothesis-generating. Improved progression-free and overall survival was found to be associated with pretreatment peripheral blood TCR clonality below the median.

Worth noting for this clone: It has no known antigen specificity. One base away there is no much larger clone; base qualities are not given.

The time point tag for this specimen amounts to: pretreatment peripheral blood. A cohort of 25 to 30 patients with locally advanced or metastatic urothelial carcinoma, treated at Memorial Sloan Kettering on a trial protocol, was included. Peripheral blood mononuclear cells were collected pretreatment and during treatment, with between 1 and 8 total time points obtained per patient. The Qiagen DNeasy Blood extraction kit was used to purify genomic DNA from total PBMCs and tumor samples. PBMCs were collected pretreatment and during treatment, and were isolated and stored as previously described. Synthetic TCR analog templates were spiked into each PCR to estimate absolute template abundance from read counts. Using the immunoSEQ assay, TCRbeta CDR3 regions were amplified from genomic DNA with bias-controlled V and J gene primers. Rearranged TCRbeta segments were sequenced at approximately 20X coverage. The authors processed their data as follows. Clustering was used to correct sequencing errors, and CDR3s were annotated against IMGT so that V, D and J genes could be assigned. Only productive TCRbeta rearrangements were used in downstream analyses, excluding out-of-frame or stop-codon sequences. Clonality was calculated as one minus the Shannon entropy normalized by the log of the number of unique productive sequences. Fisher's exact test with Benjamini-Hochberg correction, at a threshold of adjusted p below 0.01, was used to find clones that differed between time points or between blood and tumor. As stored in TCRdb, this immuneACCESS dataset retains in-frame rearrangements with V and J assigned. A fraction of the clones does not appear; measured against another copy, unresolved V genes explain less than half of the discrepancy, and the remainder lacks a known reason. V, J and clone size derive from that table, while D and trimming were established from the DNA sequence. Across this sample there are about 52,000 clones, with about four fifths seen only once. The leading ten clones occupy 1% to 1.5% of the sample.

The CDR3 contains 19 residues, cysteine and phenylalanine counted. The kept DNA is CDR3 alone, 57 bases in frame from the first base. CDR1 KGHSH and CDR2 LQKENI were looked up in the germline V gene. The junction shows trimming of 0 bases on V and 5 bases on J, and the gene matches do not reach 12 bases of it. The TCR originated in a man between 50 and 59 years old with urothelial cancer. This material consisted of PBMCs, taken around atezolizumab (anti-PD-L1) treatment. The chain employs TRBV18 and TRBJ2-7, with 14 middle bases fitting TRBD2. The DNA reads as follows: TGTGCCAGCTCACCACCCGGACTAGCGGGAGGACTTATGAGGGACGAGCAGTACTTC. This yields the protein CASSPPGLAGGLMRDEQYF.